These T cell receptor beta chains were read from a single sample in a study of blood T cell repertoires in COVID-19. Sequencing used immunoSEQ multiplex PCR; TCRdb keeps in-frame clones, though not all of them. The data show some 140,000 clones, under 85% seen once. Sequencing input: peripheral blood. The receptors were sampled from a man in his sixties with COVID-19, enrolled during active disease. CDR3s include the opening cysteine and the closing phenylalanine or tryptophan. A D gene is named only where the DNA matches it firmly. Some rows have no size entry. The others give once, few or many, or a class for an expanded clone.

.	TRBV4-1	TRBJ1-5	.	TGCGCCAGCAGCCAAGGAGGCAGTCTGATCAATCAGCCCCAGCATTTT	CASSQGGSLINQPQHF
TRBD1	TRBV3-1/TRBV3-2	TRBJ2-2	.	TGTGCCAGAAGGACAGGGGGATATGGCGGGGAGCTGTTTTTT	CARRTGGYGGELFF
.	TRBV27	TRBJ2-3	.	TGTGCCAGCAGTCTTAACGGGGGGCTTAGCACAGATACGCAGTATTTT	CASSLNGGLSTDTQYF
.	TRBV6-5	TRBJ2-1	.	TGTGCCAGCAGTTACTTCCCGAATAGCCCGGCGGATGAGCAGTTCTTC	CASSYFPNSPADEQFF
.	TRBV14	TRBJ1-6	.	TGTGCCAGCAGCCAAGAGTCGGGGGGATCGACACCCCTCCACTTT	CASSQESGGSTPLHF
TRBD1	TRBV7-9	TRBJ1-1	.	TGTGCCAGCAGACAAACAGGGGCAGGGGAGGCTTTCTTT	CASRQTGAGEAFF
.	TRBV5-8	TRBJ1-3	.	TGTGCCAGCAGTTTTAGAGGGCCTGGAAACACCATATATTTT	CASSFRGPGNTIYF
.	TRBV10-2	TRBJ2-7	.	TGCGCCAGCAGTGAGAAAGGGTCAGGGAGGAGCTCCTACGAGCAGTACTTC	CASSEKGSGRSSYEQYF
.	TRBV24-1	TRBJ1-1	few	TGTGCCACCAGTGACCAGTGGAGAGGCCAATGGAACACTGAAGCTTTCTTT	CATSDQWRGQWNTEAFF
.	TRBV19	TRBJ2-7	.	TGTGCCAGTAGTATAGATCACGACAACGAGCAGTACTTC	CASSIDHDNEQYF
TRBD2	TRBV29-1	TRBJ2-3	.	TGCAGCGTCCAAGCGGGAGGACCTGATACGCAGTATTTT	CSVQAGGPDTQYF
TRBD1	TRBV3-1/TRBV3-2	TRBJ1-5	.	TGTGCCAGCAGCCTTACAGGGGCCAGCAATCAGCCCCAGCATTTT	CASSLTGASNQPQHF
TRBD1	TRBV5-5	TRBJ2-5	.	TGTGCCAGCAGCTTGCGTACAGGGGATGAGACCCAGTACTTC	CASSLRTGDETQYF
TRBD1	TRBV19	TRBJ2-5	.	TGTGCCAGTAGTACGGGACAGGGCCCAGCCCAGTACTTC	CASSTGQGPAQYF
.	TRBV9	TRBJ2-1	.	TGTGCCAGCAGCGGAACGAAGGGGGAGCGAGGGGGCTACAATGAGCAGTTCTTC	CASSGTKGERGGYNEQFF
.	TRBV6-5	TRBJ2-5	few	TGTGCCAGCAGTTTCCTACAGGGTAATAGAGAGACCCAGTACTTC	CASSFLQGNRETQYF
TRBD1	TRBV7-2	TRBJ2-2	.	TGTGCCAGCAGCTTGGGTGGACAGGGGCTGGTCACCGGGGAGCTGTTTTTT	CASSLGGQGLVTGELFF
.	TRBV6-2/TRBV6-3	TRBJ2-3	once	TGTGCCAGCAGTATGGGAACAGGGAGCACAGATACGCAGTATTTT	CASSMGTGSTDTQYF
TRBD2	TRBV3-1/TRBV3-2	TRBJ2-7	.	TGTGCCAGCAGTCCCGGGACTAGCGGGAGAAAAGACGAGCAGTACTTC	CASSPGTSGRKDEQYF
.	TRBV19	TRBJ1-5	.	TGTGCCAGTAGTATGTCCAGGGGCCAAGGTCAGCCCCAGCATTTT	CASSMSRGQGQPQHF
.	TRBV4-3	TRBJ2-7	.	TGCGCCAGCAGCCAAGACGGTCGAGGAGTCCCGGGTGAGCAGTACTTC	CASSQDGRGVPGEQYF
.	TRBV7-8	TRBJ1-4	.	TGTGCCAGCAGCAAATGGGGGGGCGGGAGTGAAAAACTGTTTTTT	CASSKWGGGSEKLFF
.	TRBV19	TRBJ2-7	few	TGTGCCAGTAGTATAGACAGGGAATCCTACGAGCAGTACTTC	CASSIDRESYEQYF
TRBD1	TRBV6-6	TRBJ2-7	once	TGTGCCAGCAGTTTCAAGGGACAGGGGTACCACGAGCAGTACTTC	CASSFKGQGYHEQYF
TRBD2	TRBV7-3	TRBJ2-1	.	TGTGCCAGCAGCTCCCGGGGACTAGCGGGAGGGAGCGATGAGCAGTTCTTC	CASSSRGLAGGSDEQFF
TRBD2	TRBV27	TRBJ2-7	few	TGTGCCAGCAGTTTAGTCCCTAGCGGGAGTTCCGAGCAGTACTTC	CASSLVPSGSSEQYF
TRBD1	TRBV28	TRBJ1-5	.	TGTGCCAGCAGTTTAGACAGGGTGTCTCAGCCCCAGCATTTT	CASSLDRVSQPQHF
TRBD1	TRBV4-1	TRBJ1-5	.	TGCGCCAGCAGCCAGGCGACAGGGAGCAATCAGCCCCAGCATTTT	CASSQATGSNQPQHF
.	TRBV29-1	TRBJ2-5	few	TGCAGCGTTGAGGGACTCCAAGAGACCCAGTACTTC	CSVEGLQETQYF
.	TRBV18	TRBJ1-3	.	TGTGCCAGCTCTCCGGGCGGGGGCGGAAACACCATATATTTT	CASSPGGGGNTIYF
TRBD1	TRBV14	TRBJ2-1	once	TGTGCCAGCAGCAAGGGACAGGGATCCTACAATGAGCAGTTCTTC	CASSKGQGSYNEQFF
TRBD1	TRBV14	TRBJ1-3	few	TGTGCCAGCAGCTTGGGAGACAGGGTTAAGGGAAACACCATATATTTT	CASSLGDRVKGNTIYF
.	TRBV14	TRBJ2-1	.	TGTGCCAGCAGCCGAAACCGTGGCAGGGTAAGGGACAATGAGCAGTTCTTC	CASSRNRGRVRDNEQFF
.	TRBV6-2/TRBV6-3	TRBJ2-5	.	TGTGCCAGCAGTTACGTGTCAGTCAGGGAGACCCAGTACTTC	CASSYVSVRETQYF
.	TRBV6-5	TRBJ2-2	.	TGTGCCAGCAGGAGCGGGACAAGTACCGGGGAGCTGTTTTTT	CASRSGTSTGELFF
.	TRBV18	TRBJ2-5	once	TGTGCCAGCTCACCAAGACAGTTGCTCCAAGAGACCCAGTACTTC	CASSPRQLLQETQYF
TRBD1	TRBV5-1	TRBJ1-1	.	TGCGCCAGCAGCTTGTGGACAGGGGACGGGAACACTGAAGCTTTCTTT	CASSLWTGDGNTEAFF
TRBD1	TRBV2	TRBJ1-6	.	TGTGCCAGCAGCCCGGGACAGGGGAATTCACCCCTCCACTTT	CASSPGQGNSPLHF
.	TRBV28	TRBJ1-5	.	TGTGCCAGTTCCGACGGGGGAGGGGGTCAGCCCCAGCATTTT	CASSDGGGGQPQHF
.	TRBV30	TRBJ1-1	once	TGTGCCTGGAGTGCAGGCAGGCAAAACACTGAAGCTTTCTTT	CAWSAGRQNTEAFF
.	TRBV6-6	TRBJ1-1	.	TGTGCCAGCACCAGGGTCTCGGACACTGAAGCTTTCTTT	CASTRVSDTEAFF
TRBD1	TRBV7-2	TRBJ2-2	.	TGTGCCAGCAGTACCCAGGGGGAGAACACCGGGGAGCTGTTTTTT	CASSTQGENTGELFF
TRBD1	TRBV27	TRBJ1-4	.	TGTGCCAGCAGTTCATCCGGGACAGGGTATGAAAAACTGTTTTTT	CASSSSGTGYEKLFF
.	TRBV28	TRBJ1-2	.	TGTGCCAGCAGTATCCCGGGCCTCGCGGGTATCGGCTATGGCTACACCTTC	CASSIPGLAGIGYGYTF
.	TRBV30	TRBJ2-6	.	TGTGCCTGGAGCGCAGGGGCCACTGGGGCCAACGTCCTGACTTTC	CAWSAGATGANVLTF
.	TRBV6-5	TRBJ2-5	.	TGTGCCAGCAGGATGACAGGACGGGGAGAGACCCAGTACTTC	CASRMTGRGETQYF
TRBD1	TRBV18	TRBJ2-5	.	TGTGCCAGCTCACGGACAGGCGAGACCCAGTACTTC	CASSRTGETQYF